Listed below are T cell receptor beta chains from one sample, sequenced in a study of early T cells in non-severe SARS-CoV-2 infection. TCRdb passed the 5' RACE reads through MiXCR, listing each CDR3 protein once. The sample shows approximately 30,000 distinct CDR3 sequences, about 5% of them seen only once. Sequenced: whole blood. The receptors derive from an adult who was a healthcare worker with PCR-confirmed SARS-CoV-2 infection or an uninfected control (not recorded which). The CDR3 runs from the conserved cysteine through the conserved F or W. The order of the fields is J gene, V gene, clone size, D gene, CDR3 DNA, CDR3 protein. A D gene is named only where the DNA matches it firmly. Expanded clones get a size class; other rows say once, few or many, or leave the size out.

TRBJ1-2 | TRBV28 | few | NA | TGTGCCAGCAGTTTAATCGGGGAAGGCTACACCTTC | CASSLIGEGYTF
TRBJ1-5 | TRBV28 | few | TRBD1 | TGTGCCAGCAGTCCCAAAAGGACAGGGGTAGGCAATCAGCCCCAGCATTTT | CASSPKRTGVGNQPQHF
TRBJ2-6 | TRBV6-6 | NA | NA | TGTGCCAGCACCGGCTGGGACCCAAGCTCTGGGGCCAACGTCCTGACTTTC | CASTGWDPSSGANVLTF
TRBJ2-7 | TRBV25-1 | medium-sized | NA | TGTGCCAGCAGTGGGGGACTTAGCTACGAGCAGTACTTC | CASSGGLSYEQYF
TRBJ2-1 | TRBV2 | many | TRBD2 | TGTGCCAGCGGCGGGACTAGCCGCAATGAGCAGTTCTTC | CASGGTSRNEQFF
TRBJ2-5 | TRBV19 | many | NA | TGTGCCAGTAGCCCGACTAGTATGGCGAAGACCCAGTACTTC | CASSPTSMAKTQYF
TRBJ2-7 | TRBV12-3/TRBV12-4 | many | TRBD1 | TGTGCCAGCAGTAAAGACAGGGGGCCCAACGAGCAGTACTTC | CASSKDRGPNEQYF
TRBJ2-7 | TRBV12-3/TRBV12-4 | many | TRBD1 | TGTGCCAGCAGACTAGGACAGGGGGCGGACGAGCAGTACTTC | CASRLGQGADEQYF
TRBJ1-2 | TRBV5-6 | many | NA | TGTGCCAGCAGCTTTATGGGCAGGGAAGGGAGTGGCTACACCTTC | CASSFMGREGSGYTF
TRBJ2-5 | TRBV28 | NA | TRBD2 | TGTGCCAGCAGTCCGGGAGGGTCGGACGAGACCCAGTACTTC | CASSPGGSDETQYF
TRBJ1-5 | TRBV2 | NA | NA | TGTGCCAGCACTGAGGGGGGCTATAGCAATCAGCCCCAGCATTTT | CASTEGGYSNQPQHF
TRBJ1-5 | TRBV20-1 | NA | NA | TGCAGTGCTACCGCGGCCACGGGGGATCAGCCCCAGCATTTT | CSATAATGDQPQHF
TRBJ2-1 | TRBV20-1 | few | NA | TGCAGTGCTAAAAGGTCAGGGATCCACAATGAGCAGTTCTTC | CSAKRSGIHNEQFF
TRBJ2-7 | TRBV5-4 | NA | NA | TGTGTCAGCAGCTTACCGATGGGTAGCGGCTACGAGCAGTACTTC | CVSSLPMGSGYEQYF
TRBJ2-1 | TRBV20-1 | many | TRBD1 | TGCAGTGCTACCGCCGGGACAGGAGGTTACAATGAGCAGTTCTTC | CSATAGTGGYNEQFF
TRBJ2-4 | TRBV10-3 | many | NA | TGTGCCATCAGGGAGATAGGAGGGAACATTCAGTACTTC | CAIREIGGNIQYF
TRBJ2-5 | TRBV18 | many | NA | TGTGCCAGCTCACGCAACCAGGGTCAAGAGACCCAGTACTTC | CASSRNQGQETQYF
TRBJ2-4 | TRBV21-1 | many | NA | TGTGCCAGCTTCCCAGGGCGCATTCAGTACTTC | CASFPGRIQYF
TRBJ1-1 | TRBV4-1 | many | NA | TGCGCCAGCAGTGCCAGGGAAGGGACTGAAGCTTTCTTT | CASSAREGTEAFF
TRBJ1-5 | TRBV27 | many | NA | TGTGCCAGCAGTTTTTCCGGAAATCAGCCCCAGCATTTT | CASSFSGNQPQHF
TRBJ2-3 | TRBV28 | few | NA | TGTGCCAGCAGTTTATCCGTCGGTGCTACGCAGTATTTT | CASSLSVGATQYF
TRBJ2-7 | TRBV6-5 | many | NA | TGTGCCAGCAGTCCACTATCGACCCGCCGCGAGCAGTACTTC | CASSPLSTRREQYF
TRBJ1-1 | TRBV27 | many | NA | TGTGCCAGCAGTTTATTATCTTCGCGGTTGAACACTGAAGCTTTCTTT | CASSLLSSRLNTEAFF
TRBJ2-3 | TRBV5-1 | many | NA | TGCGCCAGCAGCGCGGGGAGCACAGATACGCAGTATTTT | CASSAGSTDTQYF
TRBJ2-6 | TRBV2 | many | NA | TGTGCCAGCACCCGACAGCCCCACTACTCTGGGGCCAACGTCCTGACTTTC | CASTRQPHYSGANVLTF
TRBJ1-1 | TRBV7-9 | many | TRBD1 | TGTGCCAGCAGCTTGGACAGGGGTAGCACTGAAGCTTTCTTT | CASSLDRGSTEAFF
TRBJ1-1 | TRBV20-1 | many | NA | TGCAGTGCTAAACAGGCTTTGAACACTGAAGCTTTCTTT | CSAKQALNTEAFF
TRBJ2-1 | TRBV12-3/TRBV12-4 | many | NA | TGTGCCACCCAAAGAACCTACAATGAGCAGTTCTTC | CATQRTYNEQFF
TRBJ1-4 | TRBV20-1 | few | NA | TGCAGTGCTAGAGAGACGAGGGCTAATAATGAAAAACTGTTTTTT | CSARETRANNEKLFF
TRBJ2-2 | TRBV6-5 | many | TRBD1 | TGTGCCAGCGAAGGAACAGGGGCCGGGGAGCTGTTTTTT | CASEGTGAGELFF
TRBJ1-1 | TRBV7-9 | many | NA | TGTGCCAGCAGCTCGGCTTCCCGGGACACTGAAGCTTTCTTT | CASSSASRDTEAFF
TRBJ2-3 | TRBV29-1 | many | TRBD2 | TGCAGCGTTGAGGATAGCGGGAGGGGCACAGATACGCAGTATTTT | CSVEDSGRGTDTQYF
TRBJ1-1 | TRBV7-9 | many | NA | TGTGCCAGCAGCCAAGCGGCAACGCGACAGGCTTTCTTT | CASSQAATRQAFF
TRBJ2-6 | TRBV20-1 | few | NA | TGCAGTGCTAGAGATCCGGCAGGGGGGGGCTCTGAGGCCAACGTCCTGACTTTC | CSARDPAGGGSEANVLTF
TRBJ2-1 | TRBV7-3 | many | TRBD2 | TGTGCCAGCAGCCGAATTAGCGGGATCTCCTACAATGAGCAGTTCTTC | CASSRISGISYNEQFF
TRBJ1-6 | TRBV18 | NA | TRBD1 | TGTGCCAGCTCACAGACAGGGGGAGAATCACCCCTCCACTTT | CASSQTGGESPLHF
TRBJ1-1 | TRBV5-1 | many | NA | TGCGCCAGCAGCTTGGGAGGGATCCCTGAAGCTTTCTTT | CASSLGGIPEAFF
TRBJ1-6 | TRBV7-9 | NA | NA | TGTGCCAGCAGCTTAGAACAGTATAATTCACCCCTCCACTTT | CASSLEQYNSPLHF
TRBJ2-6 | TRBV20-1 | many | NA | TGCAGTGCTAGGTCCAGCAGGGCTGGGGCCAACGTCCTGACTTTC | CSARSSRAGANVLTF
TRBJ1-2 | TRBV7-2 | NA | NA | TGTGCCAGCAGCTTATCCAGGGACTATGGCTACACCTTC | CASSLSRDYGYTF
TRBJ2-7 | TRBV5-4 | many | TRBD1 | TGTGCCAGCAGCTACCCGGGACAGTCCTCCTACGAGCAGTACTTC | CASSYPGQSSYEQYF
TRBJ1-1 | TRBV28 | many | TRBD1 | TGTGCCAGCAGAAGACAGGGGATTACTGAAGCTTTCTTT | CASRRQGITEAFF
TRBJ2-5 | TRBV2 | NA | NA | TGTGCCAGCAGAGGGACCACCGGCGAGACCCAGTACTTC | CASRGTTGETQYF
TRBJ2-6 | TRBV7-3 | many | NA | TGTGCCAGCAGCTTAATAGACTCTGGGGCCAACGTCCTGACTTTC | CASSLIDSGANVLTF
TRBJ1-3 | TRBV27 | many | NA | TGTGCCAGCAGCTCGGCGGGCCAAGGAAACACCATATATTTT | CASSSAGQGNTIYF